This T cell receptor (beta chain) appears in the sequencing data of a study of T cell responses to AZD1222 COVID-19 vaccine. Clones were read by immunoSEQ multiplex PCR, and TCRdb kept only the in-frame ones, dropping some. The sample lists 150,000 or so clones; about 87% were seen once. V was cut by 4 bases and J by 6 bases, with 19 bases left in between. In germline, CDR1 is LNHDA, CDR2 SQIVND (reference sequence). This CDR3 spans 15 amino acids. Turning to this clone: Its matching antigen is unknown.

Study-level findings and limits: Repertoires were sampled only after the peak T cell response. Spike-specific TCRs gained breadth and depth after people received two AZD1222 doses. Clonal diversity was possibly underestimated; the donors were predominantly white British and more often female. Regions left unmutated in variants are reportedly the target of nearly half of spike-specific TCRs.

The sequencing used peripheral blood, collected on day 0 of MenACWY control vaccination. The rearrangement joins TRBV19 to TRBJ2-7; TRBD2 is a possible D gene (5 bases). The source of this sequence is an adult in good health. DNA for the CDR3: TGTGCCAGTAGTAGCGGGTCTTGGAGCGCGGGCGAGCAGTACTTC. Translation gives CASSSGSWSAGEQYF.